The 12 T cell receptor beta chains presented below share a single source sample, sequenced in a study of T-cell memory formation after mild COVID-19. TCRdb re-called the 5' RACE reads with MiXCR, one entry per CDR3 protein. The table includes about 400,000 distinct CDR3 sequences, about a sixth detected once. Sequenced sample: PBMCs or a T cell subset sorted from them (not recorded which). Receptor source: a man in his late teens or twenties who had mild COVID-19 (a few samples of this study predate the infection). Cell type and time point are not known.

This chain uses TRBV7-6 with TRBJ2-7; TRBD2 might be the D (6 bases). Trimming shortened V by 5 bases and J by 5 bases, and 7 bases separated the two germline ends. The CDR3 contains 11 residues. Germline V gene data show CDR1 as SGHVS and CDR2 as FNYEAQ. CDR3 DNA sequence: TGTGCCAGCAGCCCGGGGGACGAGCAGTACTTC. It is translated as CASSPGDEQYF.

The V gene is TRBV7-2, the J gene TRBJ2-3; D is unresolved. The germline V and J ends were trimmed by 4 bases and 8 bases, with 10 bases remaining between them. There are 12 residues in the CDR3. Germline V gene sequence: CDR1 SGHTA, CDR2 FQGNSA. This chain's CDR3 is CASSYLSSTQYF. CDR3 in DNA: TGTGCCAGCAGCTACCTGAGCAGTACGCAGTATTTT.

In its sample, this clonotype was seen a few times. The genes are TRBV6-5 and TRBJ2-2; D may be TRBD1 or TRBD2 (5 bases each). CDR1 and CDR2 from the germline V gene are MNHEY and SVGAGI. V lost 1 base, J lost 3 bases, and 9 bases lay in between. The CDR3 contains 15 residues. The CDR3 DNA reads TGTGCCAGCAGTTACTGGGACGGGGACACCGGGGAGCTGTTTTTT. Amino acid sequence: CASSYWDGDTGELFF.

The chain carries TRBV20-1 and TRBJ2-1, with 8 bases aligning to TRBD1. The V gene's germline CDR1 is DFQATT and CDR2 SNEGSKA (reference sequence). CDR3 size: 14 residues. V lost 6 bases to trimming and J lost 8 bases; unmatched junction nucleotides: 12. The CDR3 sequence is CSAFHPGQGDEQFF. The CDR3 DNA is TGCAGTGCGTTTCACCCCGGACAGGGAGATGAGCAGTTCTTC.

This clonotype was seen just once. The chain carries TRBV15 and TRBJ1-1; D not resolved. Germline lookup yields CDR1 LNHNV and CDR2 YYDKDF (reference sequence). The CDR3 contains 16 residues. Deletions cut 0 bases from V and 1 base from J, with 12 bases between. DNA for the CDR3: TGTGCCACCAGCAGAGATCACGCAGGCCCGAACACTGAAGCTTTCTTT. Its protein product is CATSRDHAGPNTEAFF. The full variable domain, with the rest looked up from reference TRBV15 and TRBJ1-1, is DAMVIQNPRYQVTQFGKPVTLSCSQTLNHNVMYWYQQKSSQAPKLLFHYYDKDFNNEADTPDNFQSRRPNTSFCFLDIRSPGLGDTAMYLCATSRDHAGPNTEAFFGQGTRLTVV.

The chain combines TRBV19 with TRBJ1-5; D ambiguous. CDR1 and CDR2 (germline): LNHDA, SQIVND (reference sequence). This CDR3 has 13 residues. Trimming shortened V by 10 bases and J by 9 bases, and 19 bases separated the two germline ends. CDR3 loop: CATTLGVGRPQHF. As DNA, the CDR3 is TGTGCCACCACCCTCGGGGTGGGTCGGCCCCAGCATTTT.

CDR3 residues: CASSYSSGDQETQYF. Here the CDR3 DNA reads TGTGCCAGCAGTTACAGTTCGGGGGACCAAGAGACCCAGTACTTC. This chain links TRBV6-2 or TRBV6-3 with TRBJ2-5, with D possibly being TRBD2 (6 bases). The CDR3 has 15 amino acids. The V end was cut by 2 bases, the J end by 0 bases, with 10 bases between. The V gene's germline CDR1 is MNHEY and CDR2 SVGEGT.

The gene calls are TRBV20-1 and TRBJ2-1; 8 nucleotides match TRBD1. The length of the CDR3 is 17 residues. Germline V CDR1 and CDR2: DFQATT, SNEGSKA (reference sequence). V lost 5 bases and J lost 3; bases outside the gene matches: 15. The chain's CDR3 is CSAPEGVRTGLYNEQFF. The CDR3 nucleotides read TGCAGTGCTCCCGAGGGTGTTCGGACAGGGCTCTACAATGAGCAGTTCTTC.

This clonotype was picked up many times. This chain connects TRBV7-9 to TRBJ2-3, with unresolved D. The CDR3 spans 12 residues. V lost 2 bases, J lost 6 bases, and 6 bases lay in between. The germline V gene has CDR1 SEHNR and CDR2 FQNEAQ (reference sequence). The CDR3 protein is CASSLIGDTQYF. CDR3 coding DNA: TGTGCCAGCAGCTTAATTGGCGATACGCAGTATTTT.

The chain links TRBV11-3 to TRBJ2-3, with D unresolved. From germline, CDR1 is SGHNT and CDR2 YENEEA. V shed 1 base and J shed 4 bases, with 9 bases lying between them. The CDR3 spans 14 residues. This CDR3 is CASSLGVSADTQYF. The CDR3 DNA is TGTGCCAGCAGCTTAGGGGTCTCGGCAGATACGCAGTATTTT.

This chain uses TRBV24-1 with TRBJ2-7; D remains unclear. Germline CDR1 KGHDR, CDR2 SFDVKD. This CDR3 comprises 12 residues. V was pared by 6 bases and J by 5 bases, with 10 bases between. This CDR3 reads CATSTSSHEQYV. CDR3 nucleotide sequence: TGTGCCACCAGTACCTCCTCACACGAGCAGTACGTC.

This clonotype was seen ten or more times. The chain joins TRBV5-5 to TRBJ2-3; 8 bases line up with TRBD1. J gave up 1 base and V 4 bases, and 2 bases lay outside the gene matches. The CDR3 totals 14 residues. CDR1 SGHKS and CDR2 YYEKEE come from the germline V gene (reference sequence). The CDR3 here is CASSTGQGTDTQYF. CDR3 sequence (DNA): TGTGCCAGCAGCACGGGACAGGGCACAGATACGCAGTATTTT.